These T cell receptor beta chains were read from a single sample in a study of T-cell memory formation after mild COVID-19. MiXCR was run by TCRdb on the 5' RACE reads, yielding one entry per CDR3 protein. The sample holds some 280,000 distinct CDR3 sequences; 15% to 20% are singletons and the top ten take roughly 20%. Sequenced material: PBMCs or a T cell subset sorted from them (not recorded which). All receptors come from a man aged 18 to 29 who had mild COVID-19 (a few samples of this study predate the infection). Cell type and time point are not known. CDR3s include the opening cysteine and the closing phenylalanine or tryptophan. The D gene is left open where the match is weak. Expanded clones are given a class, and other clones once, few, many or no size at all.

CDR3nt: TGCAGTGCTAGTCTTCCGAGGGGAATCTATGAGCAGTTCTTC
CDR3aa: CSASLPRGIYEQFF
d_gene: .
abundance: .
v_gene: TRBV20-1
j_gene: TRBJ2-1

CDR3nt: TGCAGTGCTAGAGAGGTCATCGGGACAGATACGCAGTATTTT
CDR3aa: CSAREVIGTDTQYF
d_gene: .
abundance: .
v_gene: TRBV20-1
j_gene: TRBJ2-3

CDR3nt: TGTGCCAGCAGTTACTCTTGGGCCAACGTCCTGACTTTC
CDR3aa: CASSYSWANVLTF
d_gene: .
abundance: .
v_gene: TRBV7-2
j_gene: TRBJ2-6

CDR3nt: TGTGCCAGCAGCCAGCGCACAGGGGTCGAAAAACTGTTTTTT
CDR3aa: CASSQRTGVEKLFF
d_gene: TRBD1
abundance: .
v_gene: TRBV3-1
j_gene: TRBJ1-4

CDR3nt: TGTGCCAGCAGAGGGGGGGCTGCAAATGAGCAGTTCTTC
CDR3aa: CASRGGAANEQFF
d_gene: .
abundance: .
v_gene: TRBV7-6
j_gene: TRBJ2-1

CDR3nt: TGTGCCAGCAGCTTAGATTCAGGGGGCGGACAGCCCCAGCATTTT
CDR3aa: CASSLDSGGGQPQHF
d_gene: TRBD1
abundance: .
v_gene: TRBV7-6
j_gene: TRBJ1-5

CDR3nt: TGCGCCAGCAGCCCGGACAGGGGGTCGGGCTACACCTTC
CDR3aa: CASSPDRGSGYTF
d_gene: TRBD1
abundance: few
v_gene: TRBV4-3
j_gene: TRBJ1-2

CDR3nt: TGTGCCAGCAGGGGGGTAGATACGCAGTATTTT
CDR3aa: CASRGVDTQYF
d_gene: .
abundance: .
v_gene: TRBV7-8
j_gene: TRBJ2-3

CDR3nt: TGTGCCAGCAGCGTTTCCCCCCGAGTCAATGAGCAGTTCTTC
CDR3aa: CASSVSPRVNEQFF
d_gene: .
abundance: .
v_gene: TRBV7-9
j_gene: TRBJ2-1

CDR3nt: TGTGCCAGCAGTTTTAGCCCCCAGGGGGCGCCTAGCACTGAAGCTTTCTTT
CDR3aa: CASSFSPQGAPSTEAFF
d_gene: TRBD1
abundance: .
v_gene: TRBV27
j_gene: TRBJ1-1

CDR3nt: TGTGCCAGCAGTTACGGCAGGTCGAATCAGCCCCAGCATTTT
CDR3aa: CASSYGRSNQPQHF
d_gene: .
abundance: .
v_gene: TRBV6-5
j_gene: TRBJ1-5

CDR3nt: TGCGCCAGCAGCCCCCCCTCGAGCTCCTACGAGCAGTACTTC
CDR3aa: CASSPPSSSYEQYF
d_gene: .
abundance: few
v_gene: TRBV4-1
j_gene: TRBJ2-7

CDR3nt: TGTGCCAGCAGAGGAGTCAGGGCGGATTCACCCCTCCACTTT
CDR3aa: CASRGVRADSPLHF
d_gene: .
abundance: .
v_gene: TRBV27
j_gene: TRBJ1-6

CDR3nt: TGTGCCAGCAGGAAAGCGGACACCGGGGAGCTGTTTTTT
CDR3aa: CASRKADTGELFF
d_gene: .
abundance: .
v_gene: TRBV7-2
j_gene: TRBJ2-2

CDR3nt: TGTGCCAGCTATAGGGGGTCCTACGAGCAGTACTTC
CDR3aa: CASYRGSYEQYF
d_gene: .
abundance: few
v_gene: TRBV2
j_gene: TRBJ2-7

CDR3nt: TGCGCCAGCAGTACAGACAGGGGTCAGCCCCAGCATTTT
CDR3aa: CASSTDRGQPQHF
d_gene: TRBD1
abundance: few
v_gene: TRBV10-1
j_gene: TRBJ1-5

CDR3nt: TGTGCCAGCAGCCCCAGGGACCCCCAGTCACTAGAGAACACTGAAGCTTTCTTT
CDR3aa: CASSPRDPQSLENTEAFF
d_gene: .
abundance: .
v_gene: TRBV7-6
j_gene: TRBJ1-1

CDR3nt: TGCGCCAGCTGGGGCGGGGGGGCCCGAGATACGCAGTATTTT
CDR3aa: CASWGGGARDTQYF
d_gene: TRBD2
abundance: .
v_gene: TRBV4-1
j_gene: TRBJ2-3

CDR3nt: TGTGCCAGCAGTTACCCGTTGGATCAGCCCCAGCATTTT
CDR3aa: CASSYPLDQPQHF
d_gene: .
abundance: few
v_gene: TRBV6-2/TRBV6-3
j_gene: TRBJ1-5

CDR3nt: TGTGCCAGCAGCTTAGACAGGACCTCGAACACCGGGGAGCTGTTTTTT
CDR3aa: CASSLDRTSNTGELFF
d_gene: .
abundance: .
v_gene: TRBV7-3
j_gene: TRBJ2-2

CDR3nt: TGTGCCAGCAGCCAAGGTTGGGGGCGTAGCAATCAGCCCCAGCATTTT
CDR3aa: CASSQGWGRSNQPQHF
d_gene: .
abundance: .
v_gene: TRBV7-8
j_gene: TRBJ1-5

CDR3nt: TGTGCCAGCAGTCCCTGGGTGGGGTTGGGATCCAATGAGCAGTTCTTC
CDR3aa: CASSPWVGLGSNEQFF
d_gene: .
abundance: .
v_gene: TRBV27
j_gene: TRBJ2-1

CDR3nt: TGTGCCAGCAGACCGACCGGGACCCCGGGAGTAACTAATGAAAAACTGTTTTTT
CDR3aa: CASRPTGTPGVTNEKLFF
d_gene: .
abundance: .
v_gene: TRBV16
j_gene: TRBJ1-4

CDR3nt: TGTGCCAGCAGTCCTGGATGGGACCTTGGCTACACCTTC
CDR3aa: CASSPGWDLGYTF
d_gene: .
abundance: .
v_gene: TRBV6-5
j_gene: TRBJ1-2

CDR3nt: TGCGCCAGCAGCCTGGGCAGATCCAAAGAGACCCAGTACTTC
CDR3aa: CASSLGRSKETQYF
d_gene: .
abundance: .
v_gene: TRBV5-1
j_gene: TRBJ2-5

CDR3nt: TGTGCCAGCATCCCACTCGGCGGTGGGCAAGAGACCCAGTACTTC
CDR3aa: CASIPLGGGQETQYF
d_gene: .
abundance: .
v_gene: TRBV7-9
j_gene: TRBJ2-5

CDR3nt: TGTGCCATCGGCTCCGGGACAGGGGGCGAGAACGAGCAGTACTTC
CDR3aa: CAIGSGTGGENEQYF
d_gene: TRBD1
abundance: .
v_gene: TRBV10-3
j_gene: TRBJ2-7

CDR3nt: TGCGCCAGCAGCTTCCAGGGGCCACCCGCCGAGCAGTACTTC
CDR3aa: CASSFQGPPAEQYF
d_gene: .
abundance: .
v_gene: TRBV5-1
j_gene: TRBJ2-7

CDR3nt: TGCGCCAGCAGCCCGGGTTCGGGTGGCTACACCTTC
CDR3aa: CASSPGSGGYTF
d_gene: .
abundance: .
v_gene: TRBV4-1
j_gene: TRBJ1-2

CDR3nt: TGCGCCAGCAGCCAAGATCACGGCTATGGCTACACCTTC
CDR3aa: CASSQDHGYGYTF
d_gene: .
abundance: few
v_gene: TRBV4-3
j_gene: TRBJ1-2

CDR3nt: TGTGCCAGCAGTTACTCGAGACGCTCACGCACAGATACGCAGTATTTT
CDR3aa: CASSYSRRSRTDTQYF
d_gene: .
abundance: few
v_gene: TRBV6-5
j_gene: TRBJ2-3

CDR3nt: TGTGCCAGCAGCCACGGAGGGGACCCCCCAGATACGCAGTATTTT
CDR3aa: CASSHGGDPPDTQYF
d_gene: .
abundance: .
v_gene: TRBV9
j_gene: TRBJ2-3